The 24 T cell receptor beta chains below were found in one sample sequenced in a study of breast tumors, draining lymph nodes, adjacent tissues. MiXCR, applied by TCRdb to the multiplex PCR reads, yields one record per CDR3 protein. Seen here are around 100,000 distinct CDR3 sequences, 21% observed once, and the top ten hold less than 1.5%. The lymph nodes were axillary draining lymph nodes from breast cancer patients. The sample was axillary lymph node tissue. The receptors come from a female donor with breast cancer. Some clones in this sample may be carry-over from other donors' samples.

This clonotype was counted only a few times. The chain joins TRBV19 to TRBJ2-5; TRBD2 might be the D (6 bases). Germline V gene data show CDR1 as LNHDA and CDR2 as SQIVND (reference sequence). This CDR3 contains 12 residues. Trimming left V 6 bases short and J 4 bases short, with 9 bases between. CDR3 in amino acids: CASSDGRETQYF. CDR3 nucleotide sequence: TGTGCCAGTAGCGACGGGAGAGAGACCCAGTACTTC.

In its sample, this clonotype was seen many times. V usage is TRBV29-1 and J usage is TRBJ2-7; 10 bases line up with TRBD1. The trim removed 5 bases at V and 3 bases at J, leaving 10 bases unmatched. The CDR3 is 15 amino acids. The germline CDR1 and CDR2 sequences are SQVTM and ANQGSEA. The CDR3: CSVRDHGTGVYEQYF. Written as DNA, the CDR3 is TGCAGCGTTCGCGACCACGGGACAGGGGTCTACGAGCAGTACTTC.

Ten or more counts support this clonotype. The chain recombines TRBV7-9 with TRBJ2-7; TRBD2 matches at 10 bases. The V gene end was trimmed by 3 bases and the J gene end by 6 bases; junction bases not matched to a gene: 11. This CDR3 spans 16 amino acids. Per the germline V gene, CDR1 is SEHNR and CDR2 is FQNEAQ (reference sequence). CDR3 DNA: TGTGCCAGCAGCTTGAACCTGGTAGCGGGAGGATCCGAGCAGTACTTC. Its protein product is CASSLNLVAGGSEQYF.

The CDR3, as DNA: TGTGCCAGCATTGGGGGGCGGGGGGGGCTCCCTGAAGCTTTCTTT. Translating gives CASIGGRGGLPEAFF. The chain uses TRBV2 and TRBJ1-1; tentatively, D is TRBD1 (6 bases). Germline CDR1 is SNHLY and CDR2 is FYNNEI. Trimming pared 7 bases from V and 6 bases from J, leaving 21 bases between. This CDR3 spans 15 amino acids.

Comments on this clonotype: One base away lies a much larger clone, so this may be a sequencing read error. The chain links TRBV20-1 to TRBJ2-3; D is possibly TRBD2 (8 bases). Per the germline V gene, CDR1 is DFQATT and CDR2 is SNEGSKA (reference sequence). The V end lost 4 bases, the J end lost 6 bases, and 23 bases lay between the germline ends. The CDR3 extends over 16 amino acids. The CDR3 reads CSATGGERGLGDTQYF. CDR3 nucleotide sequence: TGCAGTGCTACCGGGGGGGAAAGGGGGCTGGGGGATACGCAGTATTTT.

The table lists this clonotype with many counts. This CDR3 is CASSRLGTSVTDTQYF. CDR3 DNA sequence: TGCGCCAGCAGCCGTCTCGGGACTAGCGTCACAGATACGCAGTATTTT. This chain joins TRBV4-1 and TRBJ2-3, with TRBD2 matching 10 bases. The V gene end was trimmed by 4 bases and the J gene end by 2 bases; junction bases not matched to a gene: 6. Germline V gene data show CDR1 as MGHRA and CDR2 as YSYEKL. The length of the CDR3 is 16 residues.

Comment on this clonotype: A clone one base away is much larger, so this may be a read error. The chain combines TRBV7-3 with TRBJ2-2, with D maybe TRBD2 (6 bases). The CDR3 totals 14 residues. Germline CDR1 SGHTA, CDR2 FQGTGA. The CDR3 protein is CASSLELSTGGLFF. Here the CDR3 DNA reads TGTGCCAGCAGCTTAGAGCTATCTACCGGGGGGCTGTTTTTT.

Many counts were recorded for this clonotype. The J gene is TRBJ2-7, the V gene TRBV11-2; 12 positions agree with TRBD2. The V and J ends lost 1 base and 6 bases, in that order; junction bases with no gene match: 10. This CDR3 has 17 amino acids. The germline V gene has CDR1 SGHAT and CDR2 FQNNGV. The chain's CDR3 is CASSLVRTSGAPPEQYF. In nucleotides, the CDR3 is TGTGCCAGCAGCTTAGTAAGGACTAGCGGGGCCCCACCCGAGCAGTACTTC.

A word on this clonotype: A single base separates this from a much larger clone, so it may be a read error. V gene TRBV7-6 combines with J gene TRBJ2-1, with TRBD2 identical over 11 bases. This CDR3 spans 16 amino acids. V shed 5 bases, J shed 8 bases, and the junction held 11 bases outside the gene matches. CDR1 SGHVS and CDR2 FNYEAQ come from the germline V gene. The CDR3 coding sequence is TGTGCCAGCAGCGAACTAGCGGGGGCGAAGTACGATGAGCAGTTCTTC. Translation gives CASSELAGAKYDEQFF. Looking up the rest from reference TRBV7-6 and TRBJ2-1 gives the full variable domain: GAGVSQSPRYKVTKRGQDVALRCDPISGHVSLYWYRQALGQGPEFLTYFNYEAQQDKSGLPNDRFSAERPEGSISTLTIQRTEQRDSAMYRCASSELAGAKYDEQFFGPGTRLTVL.

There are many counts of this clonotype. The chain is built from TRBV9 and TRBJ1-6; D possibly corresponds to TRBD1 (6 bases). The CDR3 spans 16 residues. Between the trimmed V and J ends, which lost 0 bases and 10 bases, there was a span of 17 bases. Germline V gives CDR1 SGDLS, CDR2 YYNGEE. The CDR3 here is CASSVGGLGLSSPLHF. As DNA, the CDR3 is TGTGCCAGCAGCGTAGGGGGGCTGGGGCTGAGCTCACCCCTCCACTTT.

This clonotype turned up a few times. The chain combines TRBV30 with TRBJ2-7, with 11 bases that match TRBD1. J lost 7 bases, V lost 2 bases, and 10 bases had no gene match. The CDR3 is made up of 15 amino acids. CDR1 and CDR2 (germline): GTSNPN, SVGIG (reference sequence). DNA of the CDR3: TGTGCCTGGAGTCCCGGGACAGGGGGAGTTGGAGAGCAGTACTTC. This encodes CAWSPGTGGVGEQYF.

The CDR3 here is CASNTGGAGYGYTF. CDR3 bases: TGTGCCAGTAACACAGGGGGCGCGGGCTATGGCTACACCTTC. J is TRBJ1-2 and V is TRBV19, with 9 nucleotides matching TRBD1. Germline V CDR1 and CDR2: LNHDA, SQIVND (reference sequence). V lost 7 bases to trimming and J lost 4 bases; unmatched junction nucleotides: 7. The CDR3 is made up of 14 amino acids.

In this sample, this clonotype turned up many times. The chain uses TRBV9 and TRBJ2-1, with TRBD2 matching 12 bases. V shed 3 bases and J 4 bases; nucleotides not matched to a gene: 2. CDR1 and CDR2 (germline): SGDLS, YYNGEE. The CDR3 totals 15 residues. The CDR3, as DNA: TGTGCCAGCAGCGGCGGGACTAGCGGGTACAATGAGCAGTTCTTC. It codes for CASSGGTSGYNEQFF.

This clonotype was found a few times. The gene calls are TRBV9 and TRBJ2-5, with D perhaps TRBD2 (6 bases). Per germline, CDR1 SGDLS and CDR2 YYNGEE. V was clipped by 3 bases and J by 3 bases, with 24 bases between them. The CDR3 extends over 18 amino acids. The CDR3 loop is CASSGYSRLPRGEETQYF. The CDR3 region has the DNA TGTGCCAGCAGCGGCTACAGTCGACTCCCGCGGGGCGAAGAGACCCAGTACTTC. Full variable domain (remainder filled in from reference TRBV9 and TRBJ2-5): DSGVTQTPKHLITATGQRVTLRCSPRSGDLSVYWYQQSLDQGLQFLIQYYNGEERAKGNILERFSAQQFPDLHSELNLSSLELGDSALYFCASSGYSRLPRGEETQYFGPGTRLLVL.

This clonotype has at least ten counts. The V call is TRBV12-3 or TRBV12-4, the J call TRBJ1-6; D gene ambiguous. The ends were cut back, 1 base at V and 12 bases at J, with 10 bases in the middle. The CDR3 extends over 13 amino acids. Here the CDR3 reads CASSLVGGGPLHF. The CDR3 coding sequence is TGTGCCAGCAGTTTAGTCGGCGGTGGACCCCTCCACTTT.

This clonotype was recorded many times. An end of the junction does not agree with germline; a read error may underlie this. For the CDR3, the DNA is TGTGCTAGCAGCTTAACAGGAATAGGAGGCGGGGAGCTGTTTTTT. Translating gives CASSLTGIGGGELFF. The chain uses TRBV7-7 and TRBJ2-2; D may correspond to TRBD1 or TRBD2 (5 bases each). Per the germline V gene, CDR1 is SSHAT and CDR2 is FNYEAQ (reference sequence). The length of the CDR3 is 15 residues.

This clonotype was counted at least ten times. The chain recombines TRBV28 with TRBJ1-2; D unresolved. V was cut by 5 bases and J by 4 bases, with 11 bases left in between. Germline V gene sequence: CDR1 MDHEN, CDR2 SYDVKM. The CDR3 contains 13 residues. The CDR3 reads CASSPTAPYGYTF. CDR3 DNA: TGTGCCAGCAGTCCCACGGCCCCCTATGGCTACACCTTC.

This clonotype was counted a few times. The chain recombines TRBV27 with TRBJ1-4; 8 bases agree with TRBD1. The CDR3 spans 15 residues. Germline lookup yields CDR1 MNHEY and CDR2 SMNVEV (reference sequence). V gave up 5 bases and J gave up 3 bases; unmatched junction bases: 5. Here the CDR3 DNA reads TGTGCCAGCAGTGCAACAGGGGGGCCTAATGAAAAACTGTTTTTT. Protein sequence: CASSATGGPNEKLFF. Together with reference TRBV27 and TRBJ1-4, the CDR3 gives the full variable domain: EAQVTQNPRYLITVTGKKLTVTCSQNMNHEYMSWYRQDPGLGLRQIYYSMNVEVTDKGDVPEGYKVSRKEKRNFPLILESPSPNQTSLYFCASSATGGPNEKLFFGSGTQLSVL.

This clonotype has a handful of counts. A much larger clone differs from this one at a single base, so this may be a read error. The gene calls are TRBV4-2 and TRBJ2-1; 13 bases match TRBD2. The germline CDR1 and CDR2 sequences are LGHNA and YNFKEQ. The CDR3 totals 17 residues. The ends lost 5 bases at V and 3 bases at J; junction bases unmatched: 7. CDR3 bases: TGTGCCAGCAGCGTACCCGGACTAGCGGGAGACTACAATGAGCAGTTCTTC. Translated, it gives CASSVPGLAGDYNEQFF.

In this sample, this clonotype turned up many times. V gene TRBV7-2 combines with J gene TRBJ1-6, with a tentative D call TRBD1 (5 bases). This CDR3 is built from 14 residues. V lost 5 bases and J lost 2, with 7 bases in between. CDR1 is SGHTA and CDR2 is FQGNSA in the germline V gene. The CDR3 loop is CASSAGTYNSPLHF. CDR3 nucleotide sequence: TGTGCCAGCAGCGCAGGGACCTATAATTCACCCCTCCACTTT.

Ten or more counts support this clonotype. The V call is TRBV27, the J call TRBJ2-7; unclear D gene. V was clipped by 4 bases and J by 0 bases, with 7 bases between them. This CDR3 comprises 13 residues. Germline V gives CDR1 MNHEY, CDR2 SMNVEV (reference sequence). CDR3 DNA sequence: TGTGCCAGCAGTTACCGGACCTCCTACGAGCAGTACTTC. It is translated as CASSYRTSYEQYF.

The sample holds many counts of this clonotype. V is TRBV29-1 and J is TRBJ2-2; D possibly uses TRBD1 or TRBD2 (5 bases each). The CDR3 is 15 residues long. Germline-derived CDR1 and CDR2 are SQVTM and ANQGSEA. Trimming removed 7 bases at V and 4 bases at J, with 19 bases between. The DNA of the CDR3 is TGCAGCGCCGGTCACGGAGTGGGGGTCACCGGGGAGCTGTTTTTT. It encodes CSAGHGVGVTGELFF.

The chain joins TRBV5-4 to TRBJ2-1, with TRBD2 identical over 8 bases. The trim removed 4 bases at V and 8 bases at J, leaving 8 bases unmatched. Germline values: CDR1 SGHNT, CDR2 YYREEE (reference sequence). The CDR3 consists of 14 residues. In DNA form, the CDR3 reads TGTGCCAGCAGCCCCACGGCGGGGGGTGATGAGCAGTTCTTC. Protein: CASSPTAGGDEQFF.

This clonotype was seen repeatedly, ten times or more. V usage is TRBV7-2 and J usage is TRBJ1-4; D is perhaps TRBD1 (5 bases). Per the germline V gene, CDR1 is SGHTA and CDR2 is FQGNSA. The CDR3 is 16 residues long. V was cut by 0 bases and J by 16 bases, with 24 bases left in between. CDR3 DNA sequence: TGTGCCAGCAGCTTAGCGCTCGGGGTAGGGGAGAATGTTCCGTTTTTT. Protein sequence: CASSLALGVGENVPFF.